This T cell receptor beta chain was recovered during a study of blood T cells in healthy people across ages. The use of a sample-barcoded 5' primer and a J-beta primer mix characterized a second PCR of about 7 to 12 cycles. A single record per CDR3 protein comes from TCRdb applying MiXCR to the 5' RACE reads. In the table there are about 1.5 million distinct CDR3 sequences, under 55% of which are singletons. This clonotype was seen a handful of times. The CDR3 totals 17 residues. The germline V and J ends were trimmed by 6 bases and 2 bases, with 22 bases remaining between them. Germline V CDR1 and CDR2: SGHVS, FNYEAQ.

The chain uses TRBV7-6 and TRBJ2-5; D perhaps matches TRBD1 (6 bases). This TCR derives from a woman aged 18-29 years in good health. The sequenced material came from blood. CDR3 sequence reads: CASSQKQGLATQETQYF. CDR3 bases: TGTGCCAGCAGTCAAAAACAGGGTTTGGCCACTCAAGAGACCCAGTACTTC.